This T cell receptor beta chain is drawn from a study of regulatory T cells in long-lasting Graves disease. Points from the study as a whole: Favored usage of TRBV28, TRBJ1-2 and TRBJ2-5 was recorded in persistent disease.

Indicated time point: newly diagnosed GD, antithyroid drugs for less than 3 months. The authors made the TCR library using RNA they extracted from PBMCs. A blood draw put nine milliliters of peripheral blood into EDTA tubes. CDR3-region Arm-PCR and iRepertoire HTBI primers produced the TCR beta libraries. TCRdb processed the multiplex PCR reads anew with MiXCR; each CDR3 protein has one entry. The repertoire includes 200,000 to 250,000 distinct CDR3 sequences, less than 20% of them detected once, and 12% sits in the top ten. Notes on this clonotype: The antigen is not known.

V lost 1 base, J lost 1 base, and 9 bases lay in between. This CDR3 spans 15 amino acids. In germline, CDR1 is KGHDR, CDR2 SFDVKD. The data also belong to a second study, concerning T cells in Graves' hyperthyroidism and ophthalmopathy. That paper adds: Primed by the HTBI set, a first-round RT-PCR was run on the TCR CDR3. Most thyroid clonotypes expanded above 0.001 were also detected in blood.

This TCR was recovered from a woman younger than 45 with Graves disease. The chain carries TRBV24-1 and TRBJ2-5; D is perhaps TRBD2 (5 bases). Here the sequenced sample was peripheral blood mononuclear cells (PBMCs), taken at new diagnosis, from a patient treated with antithyroid drugs. This CDR3 reads CATSDFFEGQETQYF. In DNA, the CDR3 is TGTGCCACCAGTGATTTCTTTGAGGGCCAAGAGACCCAGTACTTC.